Presented here are 19 T cell receptor beta chains from one specimen sequenced in a study of technical replicates of blood from a few donors. Repertoires were generated with immunoSEQ multiplex PCR, while TCRdb's copy carries only in-frame clones and drops some. The table has about 89,000 clones, around 94% seen once. The sequenced material came from T cells isolated from PBMCs. The source is a human donor in good health.

The chain joins TRBV7-9 to TRBJ2-3; 9 bases map to TRBD2. The V gene end was trimmed by 1 base and the J gene end by 8 bases; junction bases not matched to a gene: 10. The CDR3 spans 16 residues. CDR1 and CDR2 from the germline V gene are SEHNR and FQNEAQ (reference sequence). Here the CDR3 DNA reads TGTGCCAGCAGCTTAGGTCAGCTAGCGGGGCACACTACGCAGTATTTT. Its protein product is CASSLGQLAGHTTQYF.

This chain uses TRBV27 with TRBJ2-1; 11 bases map to TRBD1. Trimming took 6 bases from V and 9 from J; bases not matched to a gene: 7. This CDR3 region has 14 residues. Per germline, CDR1 MNHEY and CDR2 SMNVEV (reference sequence). Here the CDR3 DNA reads TGTGCCAGCAGCTGGACAGGGGGCGATTTTGAGCAGTTCTTC. Amino acids: CASSWTGGDFEQFF.

V is TRBV28 and J is TRBJ1-1, with D uncertain. This CDR3 has 15 amino acids. Germline CDR1 reads MDHEN; CDR2 reads SYDVKM. V was trimmed by 5 bases and J by 0 bases, leaving 13 bases between them. The CDR3 DNA reads as TGTGCCAGCAGTGCCCTTGGAGGGATGAACACTGAAGCTTTCTTT. Amino acids: CASSALGGMNTEAFF.

The J gene is TRBJ2-1, the V gene TRBV11-2; no clear D gene. CDR1 is SGHAT and CDR2 is FQNNGV in the germline V gene. The CDR3 spans 13 residues. V was clipped by 1 base and J by 9 bases, with 10 bases between them. DNA for the CDR3: TGTGCCAGCAGCTTAGTTCTCCACGGTGAGCAGTTCTTC. Amino acids: CASSLVLHGEQFF.

The chain has TRBV6-1 and TRBJ2-7; D may be TRBD2 (5 bases). V was shortened by 10 bases and J by 2 bases, with 15 bases between the two germline ends. Germline CDR1 reads MNHNS; CDR2 reads SASEGT. The CDR3 totals 13 residues. The CDR3 DNA reads TGTGCCAACGGGATAGGTTTTCCCTACGAGCAGTACTTC. Its translation is CANGIGFPYEQYF.

This sequence joins TRBV10-2 and TRBJ2-5; 7 nucleotides agree with TRBD2. The CDR3 is 14 amino acids. Per the germline V gene, CDR1 is WSHSY and CDR2 is SAAADI. J lost 3 bases, V lost 6 bases, and 7 bases had no gene match. This CDR3 is CASRSSGGEETQYF. The CDR3 nucleotides read TGCGCCAGCAGGTCTAGCGGTGGGGAAGAGACCCAGTACTTC.

V is TRBV27 and J is TRBJ1-5; D gene unclear. The CDR3 extends over 15 amino acids. Germline V gene lookup returns CDR1 MNHEY and CDR2 SMNVEV (reference sequence). V was trimmed by 5 bases and J by 2 bases, leaving 13 bases between them. CDR3 in amino acids: CASSRFPVGNQPQHF. CDR3 nucleotides: TGTGCCAGCAGTCGGTTCCCCGTTGGCAATCAGCCCCAGCATTTT.

This sequence joins TRBV5-6 and TRBJ2-1, with a weak D call TRBD1 (6 bases). This CDR3 comprises 12 residues. V was cut by 2 bases and J by 14 bases, with 14 bases left in between. The germline V gene has CDR1 SGHDT and CDR2 YYEEEE. This CDR3 is CASSFNRQEEFF. In DNA, the CDR3 is TGTGCCAGCAGCTTCAACCGACAGGAGGAGTTCTTC.

V and J are TRBV19 and TRBJ1-1; no firm D call. Germline CDR1 LNHDA, CDR2 SQIVND (reference sequence). The ends were cut back, 4 bases at V and 2 bases at J, with 8 bases in the middle. The CDR3 extends over 13 amino acids. CDR3 sequence: CASSKHVNTEAFF. The CDR3 DNA follows: TGTGCCAGTAGTAAGCACGTTAACACTGAAGCTTTCTTT.

This clone was seen once. The V gene is TRBV13, the J gene TRBJ2-7; D is unresolved. Per the germline V gene, CDR1 is PRHDT and CDR2 is FYEKMQ (reference sequence). The CDR3 contains 12 residues. The germline V and J ends were trimmed by 0 bases and 6 bases, with 6 bases remaining between them. The CDR3 DNA is TGTGCCAGCAGCTTAGGTTCAGGCGAGCAGTACTTC. Translated: CASSLGSGEQYF.

This clone was observed a single time. The rearrangement uses TRBV30 and TRBJ1-5; no clear D gene. Germline CDR1 and CDR2: GTSNPN and SVGIG (reference sequence). V was shortened by 2 bases and J by 1 base, with 9 bases between the two germline ends. This CDR3 spans 14 amino acids. CDR3 residues: CAWSYEESNQPQHF. The CDR3 nucleotides read TGTGCCTGGAGTTATGAGGAGAGCAATCAGCCCCAGCATTTT.

The chain has TRBV11-2 and TRBJ2-7; 10 nucleotides agree with TRBD1. The CDR3 has 16 residues. The V and J ends lost 3 bases and 6 bases, in that order; junction bases with no gene match: 11. CDR1 SGHAT and CDR2 FQNNGV come from the germline V gene. The CDR3 here is CASSLGQGSIVSEQYF. In DNA, the CDR3 is TGTGCCAGCAGCTTGGGACAGGGGTCAATAGTCTCCGAGCAGTACTTC. Based on the CDR3 plus reference TRBV11-2 and TRBJ2-7, the full variable domain is EAGVAQSPRYKIIEKRQSVAFWCNPISGHATLYWYQQILGQGPKLLIQFQNNGVVDDSQLPKDRFSAERLKGVDSTLKIQPAKLEDSAVYLCASSLGQGSIVSEQYFGPGTRLTVT.

This chain connects TRBV6-5 to TRBJ1-1, with D possibly TRBD1 on 6 matching bases. The V and J ends lost 6 bases and 5 bases respectively, with 13 bases between them. Germline V gives CDR1 MNHEY, CDR2 SVGAGI. The CDR3 spans 13 residues. The CDR3 DNA reads as TGTGCCAGCAGCCCGAGGGGGAATACTGAAGCTTTCTTT. Encoded protein: CASSPRGNTEAFF.

The rearrangement links TRBV19 to TRBJ1-2; D is unresolved. There are 14 residues in the CDR3. Germline V CDR1 and CDR2: LNHDA, SQIVND (reference sequence). V lost 10 bases and J lost 8, with 23 bases in between. CDR3 sequence (DNA): TGTGCCATCGCCCCACGGTCGGCAGCGGAAGGCTACACCTTC. This encodes CAIAPRSAAEGYTF.

The rearrangement joins TRBV13 to TRBJ2-3, with 10 bases aligning to TRBD2. The length of the CDR3 is 16 residues. Germline V gene data show CDR1 as PRHDT and CDR2 as FYEKMQ (reference sequence). Trimming cost V 5 bases and J 3 bases; bases outside gene matches: 8. The CDR3: CASSTELAGSTDTQYF. The CDR3 DNA reads TGTGCCAGCAGCACAGAACTAGCGGGATCTACAGATACGCAGTATTTT.

This sequence joins TRBV15 and TRBJ2-5, with TRBD2 identical over 7 bases. V dropped 3 bases and J dropped 7; count of bases not matched to a gene: 11. Looked up from germline, CDR1 is LNHNV and CDR2 is YYDKDF (reference sequence). There are 15 residues in the CDR3. CDR3 in amino acids: CATSRLGLGRGTQYF. The CDR3 region has the DNA TGTGCCACCAGCAGGCTTGGACTAGGCCGGGGGACCCAGTACTTC.

The CDR3 bases are TGTGCCAGCAGCTCAAGGGACAGGGAGGGCTACACCTTC. It specifies CASSSRDREGYTF. The chain uses TRBV7-9 and TRBJ1-2; TRBD1 matches 9 bases. Trimming took 4 bases from V and 8 from J; bases not matched to a gene: 5. Germline V gene data show CDR1 as SEHNR and CDR2 as FQNEAQ (reference sequence). The CDR3 has 13 amino acids.

V is TRBV11-3 and J is TRBJ2-3, with a weak D call TRBD1 (6 bases). This CDR3 has 13 amino acids. V lost 3 bases to trimming and J lost 5 bases, with 9 bases between them. Germline V gene sequence: CDR1 SGHNT, CDR2 YENEEA. The CDR3 loop reads CASSLGHQDTQYF. DNA of the CDR3: TGTGCCAGCAGCTTGGGACACCAAGATACGCAGTATTTT.

This chain joins TRBV19 and TRBJ2-1; 7 bases align to TRBD1. The germline V gene has CDR1 LNHDA and CDR2 SQIVND (reference sequence). CDR3 length: 16 amino acids. Trimming cost V 4 bases and J 4 bases; bases outside gene matches: 10. CDR3 in DNA: TGTGCCAGTAGTACCACCACAGGGGTTGGTTACAATGAGCAGTTCTTC. This sequence encodes CASSTTTGVGYNEQFF.